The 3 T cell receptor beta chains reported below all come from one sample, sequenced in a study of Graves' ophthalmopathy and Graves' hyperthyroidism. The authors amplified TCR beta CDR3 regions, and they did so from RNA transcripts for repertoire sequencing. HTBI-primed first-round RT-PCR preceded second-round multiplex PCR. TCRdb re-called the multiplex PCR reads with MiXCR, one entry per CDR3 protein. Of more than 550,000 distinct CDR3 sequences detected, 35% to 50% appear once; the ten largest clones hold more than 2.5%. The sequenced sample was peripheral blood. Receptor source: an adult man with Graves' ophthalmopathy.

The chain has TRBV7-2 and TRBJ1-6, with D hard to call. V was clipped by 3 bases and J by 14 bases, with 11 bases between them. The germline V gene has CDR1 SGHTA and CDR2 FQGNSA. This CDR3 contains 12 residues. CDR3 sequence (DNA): TGTGCCAGCAGCTTGGACTTGGGATCCCTCCACTTT. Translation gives CASSLDLGSLHF. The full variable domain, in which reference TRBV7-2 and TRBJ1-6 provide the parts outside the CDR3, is GAGVSQSPSNKVTEKGKDVELRCDPISGHTALYWYRQSLGQGLEFLIYFQGNSAPDKSGLPSDRFSAERTGGSVSTLTIQRTQQEDSAVYLCASSLDLGSLHFGNGTRLTVT.

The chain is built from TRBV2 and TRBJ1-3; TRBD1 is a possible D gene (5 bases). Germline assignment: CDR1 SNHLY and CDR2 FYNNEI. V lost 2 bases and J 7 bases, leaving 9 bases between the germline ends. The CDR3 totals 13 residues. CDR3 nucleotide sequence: TGTGCCAGCAGTGAACAGGGATGGAACACCATATATTTT. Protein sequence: CASSEQGWNTIYF.

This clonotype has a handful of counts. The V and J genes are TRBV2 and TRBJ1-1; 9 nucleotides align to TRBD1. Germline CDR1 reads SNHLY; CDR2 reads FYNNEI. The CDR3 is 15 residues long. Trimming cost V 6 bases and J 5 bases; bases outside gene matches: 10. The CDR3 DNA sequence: TGTGCCAGCAGCCCCCCGGGACAGGGCTTAACTGAAGCTTTCTTT. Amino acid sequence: CASSPPGQGLTEAFF.